This paragraph covers one T cell receptor beta chain sequence. What this receptor recognizes is not known. No per-base quality is available; no much larger clone lies one base away. The data belong to a study of shared clonotypes between healthy human individuals (dated by TCRdb to about 2020). Background for the entire study: A couple of women and a few men aged 18 to 49 years were included in the cohort. For each donor, three plates each were used for CD4 naive and CD4 memory, two plates were used for CD8 naive, and one plate was used for CD8 memory. Blood TCR repertoires of roughly five healthy adults were deeply sequenced to estimate repertoire size and the extent of clonotype sharing between individuals. Libraries were prepared and TCR repertoires were sequenced by different laboratories using diverse techniques, in order to increase sequencing depth and limit assay-specific biases. Between about 0.9 and 9 billion PBMCs per donor were obtained by leukapheresis. Broader findings and caveats from the paper: Compared with non-shared clonotypes, clonotypes shared by all four sorted-subset donors had higher generation probabilities. Based on pairwise subsampling, the degree of clonotype sharing among donors was expected to be affected by sequencing depth. Because the study included only a small number of donors, the genetic and exposure-history diversity represented was limited. Sampling was limited to blood, and TCR repertoires in tissue likely differ from TCR repertoires in blood. Naive subsets generally had larger estimated clonotype richness than memory subsets. Approximately 5% of naive CD4, 3.5% of naive CD8, 2% to 2.5% of memory CD4, and less than 0.45% of memory CD8 clonotypes were shared across several donors. Even with the large sequencing depth, rarefaction of the sorted-subset datasets indicated that sequencing was incomplete.

The donors were healthy, HIV-negative adults who had no recently reported acute infections or vaccinations. Every donor was a Caucasian adult living in Nashville, Tennessee, USA. Magnetic negative selection was used to enrich CD4+ T cells, after which naive cells were positively selected on CD45RA and the negative fraction became the memory subset. After blood collection by leukapheresis, PBMCs were isolated using Ficoll-Histopaque density gradient centrifugation and then cryopreserved in the vapor phase of liquid nitrogen. Purity and quantity of every magnetically sorted T cell population were checked by analytical flow cytometry. Genomic DNA was isolated from each sorted fraction and quantified by UV absorbance on a Nanodrop 2000c. The germline V gene gives CDR1 as SGDLS and CDR2 as YYNGEE. V drops 0 bases and J drops 4 bases, leaving 13 bases in between. The CDR3 measures 15 amino acids from cysteine to phenylalanine. Only the CDR3 portion is preserved as DNA: 45 bases, with reading frame beginning at the first base.

Using the deep immunoSEQ assay, multiplex PCR amplified TCR CDR3 regions from genomic DNA. Extracted genomic DNA from each cell subset was distributed evenly across all wells of several immunoSEQ 96-well plates, and each plate was treated as a replicate. For sorted subsets, each replicate PCR was loaded with roughly 0.2 ug genomic DNA, equivalent to about 30,000 T cell genomes. Purified libraries were quantified with a Qubit 3.0 fluorometer, sized on a Bioanalyzer 2100, and re-quantified with the KAPA Library Quantification kit. Every immunoSEQ 96-well plate was sequenced on a separate single-read 150-cycle Illumina NextSeq 550 flow cell. Concerning the study's data processing: Because the immunoSEQ output included only junctional sequences and no quality scores, the filtering could not be the same as the filtering used for full-length reads. Sequences were annotated with PyIR, a Python wrapper for IgBLAST v1.9, using IMGT germline references to assign V/J genes and CDR3. Reads were filtered out if the reads had weak V/J assignments (E-value above 1e-6), no CDR3, stop codons, out-of-frame junctions, or ambiguous translated residues. V3J clonotypes were defined as sequences sharing the same inferred V gene, J gene, and CDR3 amino acid sequence. To compute the percentage overlap between repertoires, the number of shared unique clonotypes was divided by the size of the smaller repertoire. Richness of each repertoire was evaluated using RTK rarefaction, the Chao1 estimator, and Recon v2.1 estimates of unobserved clonotypes. For all TCRbeta clonotypes obtained by the gDNA method from several donors, generation probabilities were computed with OLGA. Drawn from immuneACCESS, this table holds only the in-frame rearrangements with V and J called that TCRdb kept. Clones are partly lost; checked studies trace under half to an unresolved V gene and leave the rest unexplained. The V and J calls and clone size were taken over from that table, and D and trimming were inferred from the DNA. The sample table holds some 2,000,000 clones, of which 95% were seen once. 0.1% to 0.15% of the sample lies in the top ten.

This TCR was sampled from a man aged 18 to 29 in good health. Sequencing input: naive CD4+ T cells sorted from blood. The sample's cell subset or site, from its label and the paper: CD45RA+ positively selected. The chain was built from TRBV9 and TRBJ1-2, with the D gene not clear enough to name. The DNA is as follows: TGTGCCAGCAGCGTAGAGGAGGGAAGGAGCTATGGCTACACCTTC. This gives the protein CASSVEEGRSYGYTF.